This is a list of T cell receptor beta chains from one sample in a study of molecular identifiers for immune sequencing clone quantification. TCRdb itself ran the PCR reads through MiXCR, one entry per CDR3 protein. The repertoire holds about half a million distinct CDR3 sequences, with under 30% as singletons. Material: naive CD8+ T cells from blood, with Jurkat cell RNA spiked in. The receptors come from a human donor in good health. Some libraries in this study had Jurkat cell RNA spiked in. Each CDR3 is given with its conserved first and last residue. A D gene is named only where the DNA matches it firmly. Only part of the rows carry a size: once, few, many, or a class if the clone is expanded.

TRBJ1-2 TRBV9 many NA TGTGCCAGCAGCCCCGGAGGCGGCCCCAACTATGGCTACACCTTC CASSPGGGPNYGYTF
TRBJ2-3 TRBV28 few NA TGTGCCAGCAGGTCCTTCGGGGGCACAGATACGCAGTATTTT CASRSFGGTDTQYF
TRBJ2-1 TRBV19 NA NA TGTGCCAGCCTTTATGCCCATGAGCAGTTCTTC CASLYAHEQFF
TRBJ2-7 TRBV30 many TRBD1 TGTGCCTGGACCGGGACAGGGTCCTACGAGCAGTACTTC CAWTGTGSYEQYF
TRBJ1-5 TRBV7-2 few NA TGTGCCAGCAGCTTAGCTGTAGTGGAGGTTATGGAGCCCCAGCATTTT CASSLAVVEVMEPQHF
TRBJ1-1 TRBV21-1 few NA TGTGCCAGCAGCGACACCGAGCCTCACAGGAACACTGAAGCTTTCTTT CASSDTEPHRNTEAFF
TRBJ1-1 TRBV7-9 many NA TGTGCCAGCAGCTTGCGCGACTGGGACGTTGAAGCTTTCTTT CASSLRDWDVEAFF
TRBJ2-3 TRBV12-3/TRBV12-4 many TRBD2 TGTGCCAGCAGTTTAGCGGGACTAGCGGCGGATACGCAGTATTTT CASSLAGLAADTQYF
TRBJ1-1 TRBV5-8 NA NA TGTGCCAGCAGCTTGGACCCTATTAGCACTGAAGCTTTCTTT CASSLDPISTEAFF
TRBJ2-2 TRBV6-2/TRBV6-3 many NA TGTGCCAGCAGTTACTCCGTCGGGGAGCTGTTTTTT CASSYSVGELFF
TRBJ2-2 TRBV7-9 few NA TGTGCCAGCAGCCCCTCTCCGGGGGCAGAGGCCGGGGAGCTGTTTTTT CASSPSPGAEAGELFF
TRBJ2-7 TRBV7-7 NA TRBD2 TGTGCCAGCAGCGTACTAGCGGGGGCTGCCGAGCAGTACTTC CASSVLAGAAEQYF
TRBJ2-7 TRBV5-6 few NA TGTGCCAGCAGCCCGGAAGGGTCGGCCGAGCAGTACTTC CASSPEGSAEQYF
TRBJ1-6 TRBV4-3 few NA TGCGCCAGCAGCCAAGTGTCGAGCTCCTATAATTCACCCCTCCACTTT CASSQVSSSYNSPLHF
TRBJ2-2 TRBV7-7 few NA TGTGCCAGCAGCCCTGGAAGCGTAATACCCAATCCTGGATTAAGAGCCAACACCGGGGAGCTGTTTTTT CASSPGSVIPNPGLRANTGELFF
TRBJ2-4 TRBV7-9 few TRBD1 TGTGCCAGCAGCTCCCCTACAGGGGGAAACATTCAGTACTTC CASSSPTGGNIQYF
TRBJ2-7 TRBV20-1 few NA TGCAGTGCTAGACCGGGCCGCTCCTACGAGCAGTACTTC CSARPGRSYEQYF
TRBJ2-5 TRBV19 NA NA TGTGCCAGTAGTATGGCTACAAGGACCCCCGATGGGACCCAGTACTTC CASSMATRTPDGTQYF
TRBJ1-4 TRBV27 NA TRBD1 TGTGCCAGCCGGGACAGGATTGCAACTAATGAAAAACTGTTTTTT CASRDRIATNEKLFF
TRBJ1-1 TRBV29-1 many NA TGCAGCGTTGAACGCCTAAGCTCCGGGTACACTGAAGCTTTCTTT CSVERLSSGYTEAFF
TRBJ2-3 TRBV29-1 few NA TGCAGCGTTGATGAGGTGGCAGATACGCAGTATTTT CSVDEVADTQYF
TRBJ1-4 TRBV9 few NA TGTGCCAGCAGCGTAGAAGGGGGGGGCGCTAATGAAAAACTGTTTTTT CASSVEGGGANEKLFF
TRBJ2-1 TRBV7-6 NA NA TGTGCCAGCAGCTTGTCCATCGGAGGGGGCAGTGAGCAGTTCTTC CASSLSIGGGSEQFF
TRBJ1-1 TRBV30 few NA TGTGCCTGTTCCCTGGCAGGGTTGGGTTTTGAAGCTTTCTTT CACSLAGLGFEAFF
TRBJ2-2 TRBV11-2 NA TRBD1 TGTGCCAGCAGATCCCTCCAGGGGGAAGGCACCGGGGAGCTGTTTTTT CASRSLQGEGTGELFF
TRBJ2-1 TRBV7-9 few TRBD1 TGTGCCAGCAGCTTAGGAATCCAGGGGGCGGACAATGAGCAGTTCTTC CASSLGIQGADNEQFF
TRBJ2-1 TRBV12-3/TRBV12-4 NA NA TGTGCCAGCACCCCGGGCCCAGGCTACAATGAGCAGTTCTTC CASTPGPGYNEQFF
TRBJ2-3 TRBV5-5 NA TRBD2 TGTGCCAGCAGCGTCTGGAGCGGGGGAGAAGATACGCAGTATTTT CASSVWSGGEDTQYF
TRBJ2-7 TRBV29-1 many TRBD1 TGCAGCGTGGGGGGACAGGGTAACTACGAGCAGTACTTC CSVGGQGNYEQYF